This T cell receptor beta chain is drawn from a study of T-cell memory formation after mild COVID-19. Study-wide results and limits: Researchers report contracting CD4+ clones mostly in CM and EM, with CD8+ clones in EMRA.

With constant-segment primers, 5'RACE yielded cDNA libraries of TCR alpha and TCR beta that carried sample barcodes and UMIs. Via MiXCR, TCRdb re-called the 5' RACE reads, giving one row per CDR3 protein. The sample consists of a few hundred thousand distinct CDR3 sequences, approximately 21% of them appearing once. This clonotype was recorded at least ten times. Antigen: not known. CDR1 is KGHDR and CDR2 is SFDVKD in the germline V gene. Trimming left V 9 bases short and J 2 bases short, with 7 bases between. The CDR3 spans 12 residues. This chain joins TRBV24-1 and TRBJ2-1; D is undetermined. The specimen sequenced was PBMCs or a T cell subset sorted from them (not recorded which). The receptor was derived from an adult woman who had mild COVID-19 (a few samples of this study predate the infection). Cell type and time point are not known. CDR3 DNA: TGTGCCACCGGTCGAACCTACAATGAGCAGTTCTTC. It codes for CATGRTYNEQFF.